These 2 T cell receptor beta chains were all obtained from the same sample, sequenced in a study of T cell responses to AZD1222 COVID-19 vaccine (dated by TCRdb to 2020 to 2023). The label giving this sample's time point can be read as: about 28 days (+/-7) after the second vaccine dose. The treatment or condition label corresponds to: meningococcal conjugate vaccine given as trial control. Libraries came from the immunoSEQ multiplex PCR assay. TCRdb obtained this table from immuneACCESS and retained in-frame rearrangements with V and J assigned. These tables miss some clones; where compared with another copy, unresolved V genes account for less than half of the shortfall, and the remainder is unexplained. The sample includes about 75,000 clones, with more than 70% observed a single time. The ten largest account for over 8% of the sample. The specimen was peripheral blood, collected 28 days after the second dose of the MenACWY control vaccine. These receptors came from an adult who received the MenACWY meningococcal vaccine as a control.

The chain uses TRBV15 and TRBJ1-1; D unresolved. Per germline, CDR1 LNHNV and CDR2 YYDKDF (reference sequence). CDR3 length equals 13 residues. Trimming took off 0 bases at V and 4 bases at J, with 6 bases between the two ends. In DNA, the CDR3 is TGTGCCACCAGCAGAGATCGGGGCACTGAAGCTTTCTTT. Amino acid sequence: CATSRDRGTEAFF.

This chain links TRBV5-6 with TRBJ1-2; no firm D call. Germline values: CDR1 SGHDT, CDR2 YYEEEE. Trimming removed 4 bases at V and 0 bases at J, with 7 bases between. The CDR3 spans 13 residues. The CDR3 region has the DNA TGTGCCAGCAGCGTGACAACTAACTATGGCTACACCTTC. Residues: CASSVTTNYGYTF. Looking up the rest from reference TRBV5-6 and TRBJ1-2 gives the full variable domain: DAGVTQSPTHLIKTRGQQVTLRCSPKSGHDTVSWYQQALGQGPQFIFQYYEEEERQRGNFPDRFSGHQFPNYSSELNVNALLLGDSALYLCASSVTTNYGYTFGSGTRLTVV.